Shown below are 21 T cell receptor beta chains from a single sample sequenced in a study of T-cell reconstitution after alpha-beta-depleted transplantation in children. TCRbeta library construction was performed incorporating unique molecular identifiers. TCRdb reanalysed the PCR reads using MiXCR and keeps one entry per CDR3 protein. The data contain about 440,000 distinct CDR3 sequences, 43% of them singletons. This sample comprised PBMCs, obtained before TCRalphabeta/CD19-depleted stem cell transplant. The origin of the receptors is a girl aged 2-10 years with aplastic anemia, due to receive a stem cell transplant.

This chain joins TRBV5-1 and TRBJ1-1, with D uncertain. The CDR3 runs 14 residues. Looked up from germline, CDR1 is SGHRS and CDR2 is YFSETQ. The germline V and J ends were trimmed by 0 bases and 4 bases, with 10 bases remaining between them. The CDR3 reads CASSLAQSFTEAFF. In nucleotides, the CDR3 is TGCGCCAGCAGCTTGGCCCAGTCTTTCACTGAAGCTTTCTTT.

J is TRBJ2-1 and V is TRBV20-1; 10 bases fit TRBD2. Germline V gene sequence: CDR1 DFQATT, CDR2 SNEGSKA (reference sequence). This CDR3 region has 16 residues. With 6 bases clipped from V and 0 bases from J, the junction kept 8 bases outside the gene matches. The CDR3 bases are TGCAGTGCGATGACTAGCGGGCCTAGCTCCTACAATGAGCAGTTCTTC. This gives the protein CSAMTSGPSSYNEQFF.

This clonotype has just a few counts. This chain connects TRBV4-2 to TRBJ2-7; either TRBD1 or TRBD2 may fit D (6 bases each). CDR1 is LGHNA and CDR2 is YNFKEQ in the germline V gene. Trimming shortened V by 1 base and J by 5 bases, and 15 bases separated the two germline ends. The CDR3 extends over 15 amino acids. CDR3 DNA sequence: TGTGCCAGCAGCCAAGGATATCGGGGGCAAGACGAGCAGTACTTC. Translated, it gives CASSQGYRGQDEQYF.

This chain connects TRBV27 to TRBJ2-2; possibly TRBD1 for D (5 bases). The CDR3 runs to 18 residues. Trimming shortened V by 5 bases and J by 4 bases, and 23 bases separated the two germline ends. Germline V CDR1 and CDR2: MNHEY, SMNVEV (reference sequence). The CDR3: CASSANKGRVRVTGELFF. The CDR3 DNA reads TGTGCCAGCAGTGCAAACAAAGGCAGGGTCCGTGTCACCGGGGAGCTGTTTTTT.

This clonotype was detected ten times or more. The chain carries TRBV7-8 and TRBJ2-1; D remains ambiguous. Trimming stripped 2 bases from V and 9 bases from J, with 8 bases between. The CDR3 extends over 12 amino acids. CDR1 and CDR2 from the germline V gene are SGHVS and FQNEAQ. The CDR3 region is CASSLLEREQFF. The CDR3 nucleotides are TGTGCCAGCAGCTTACTCGAGCGTGAGCAGTTCTTC.

J is TRBJ2-5 and V is TRBV5-1; possible D gene TRBD1, 5 bases. The CDR3 runs 16 residues. Germline V gene lookup returns CDR1 SGHRS and CDR2 YFSETQ. The ends were cut back, 6 bases at V and 0 bases at J, with 18 bases in the middle. CDR3 amino acids: CASIRAQGRDQETQYF. In DNA form, the CDR3 reads TGCGCCAGCATCAGAGCGCAGGGAAGGGACCAAGAGACCCAGTACTTC.

This clonotype has a handful of counts. The chain recombines TRBV5-1 with TRBJ2-7; TRBD2 might be the D (6 bases). V lost 6 bases, J lost 3 bases, and 19 bases lay in between. Germline values: CDR1 SGHRS, CDR2 YFSETQ. The CDR3 extends over 15 amino acids. CDR3 coding DNA: TGCGCCAGCATAACCCTCAGGGACTCCTTCTACGAGCAGTACTTC. It is translated as CASITLRDSFYEQYF.

This clonotype was observed many times. This rearrangement joins TRBV6-1 to TRBJ2-2; D tentatively fits TRBD1 or TRBD2 (5 bases each). Germline V gene lookup returns CDR1 MNHNS and CDR2 SASEGT. The CDR3 contains 14 residues. The germline V and J ends were trimmed by 6 bases and 7 bases, with 15 bases remaining between them. The CDR3 here is CASRPRGADGELFF. CDR3 sequence (DNA): TGTGCCAGCAGGCCCCGGGGCGCAGACGGGGAGCTGTTTTTT.

This clonotype appeared a few times. In DNA form, the CDR3 reads TGCGCCAGCAGCTTGGGACAGGGGCTTATTCACACCCCCAGAGGGACTGAAGCTTTCTTT. It codes for CASSLGQGLIHTPRGTEAFF. The genes are TRBV5-1 and TRBJ1-1; 8 bases are a match to TRBD1. This CDR3 is 20 amino acids long. With 0 bases clipped from V and 5 bases from J, the junction kept 21 bases outside the gene matches. Germline lookup yields CDR1 SGHRS and CDR2 YFSETQ.

The gene calls are TRBV28 and TRBJ2-3; unclear D gene. Trimming cost V 6 bases and J 2 bases, with 18 bases left between them. The CDR3 sequence is 16 residues long. Germline CDR1 MDHEN, CDR2 SYDVKM. The CDR3 DNA reads as TGTGCCAGCAGCCCCCGGGCGGTCCACTACACAGATACGCAGTATTTT. Residues: CASSPRAVHYTDTQYF.

This clonotype has only one observation. The chain is built from TRBV29-1 and TRBJ2-3; 9 bases align to TRBD1. V dropped 0 bases and J dropped 4; count of bases not matched to a gene: 8. The V gene's germline CDR1 is SQVTM and CDR2 ANQGSEA. The CDR3 length is 16 residues. The CDR3 protein is CSVEEGTGYGPDTQYF. CDR3 sequence (DNA): TGCAGCGTTGAAGAAGGGACAGGGTATGGCCCAGATACGCAGTATTTT.

The V call is TRBV11-2, the J call TRBJ2-7; TRBD2 matches 7 bases. Germline V gene data show CDR1 as SGHAT and CDR2 as FQNNGV. Losses at the gene ends were 5 bases for V and 5 bases for J; bases not matched to a gene: 15. CDR3 length equals 16 residues. The CDR3 protein is CASSPIQLAGADEQYF. DNA for the CDR3: TGTGCCAGCAGCCCCATACAGTTGGCGGGAGCCGACGAGCAGTACTTC.

The chain employs TRBV23-1 and TRBJ2-3, with D unresolved. TRBV23-1 qualifies as an ORF whose function is uncertain. The CDR3 totals 13 residues. Here the CDR3 reads CGRGSLLTDTQYF. CDR3 nucleotides: TGCGGCAGAGGTTCTCTTCTAACAGATACGCAGTATTTT.

V gene TRBV5-1 combines with J gene TRBJ2-7; D is perhaps TRBD1 or TRBD2 (5 bases each). This CDR3 is 14 amino acids long. The germline CDR1 and CDR2 sequences are SGHRS and YFSETQ. Trimming removed 2 bases from V and 7 bases from J, with 16 bases in between. CDR3 region: CASSFRDPRGEQYF. In DNA, the CDR3 is TGCGCCAGCAGCTTCCGGGACCCCCGGGGAGAGCAGTACTTC.

This clonotype came up many times. The J gene is TRBJ2-7, the V gene TRBV20-1, with D perhaps matching TRBD2 (5 bases). Germline CDR1 and CDR2: DFQATT and SNEGSKA (reference sequence). The CDR3 runs to 13 residues. Trimming stripped 5 bases from V and 9 bases from J, with 20 bases between. CDR3 sequence reads: CSAHDLGGALQYF. The CDR3 nucleotides are TGCAGTGCTCACGACCTAGGAGGAGCTTTGCAGTACTTC.

This clonotype was counted a few times. The chain combines TRBV10-1 with TRBJ2-3; D uncertain. Germline CDR1 and CDR2: WNHNN and SYGVQD (reference sequence). Trimming took 1 base from V and 2 from J, leaving 4 bases between them. The CDR3 spans 13 residues. The CDR3 coding sequence is TGCGCCAGCAGTGAGTTGAACACAGATACGCAGTATTTT. Translating it yields CASSELNTDTQYF.

The rearrangement uses TRBV12-3 or TRBV12-4 and TRBJ1-5, with 8 bases matching TRBD1. The CDR3 sequence is 14 residues long. V lost 4 bases to trimming and J lost 4 bases; unmatched junction nucleotides: 3. For the CDR3, the DNA is TGTGCCAGCAGTTCACAGGGGGATAATCAGCCCCAGCATTTT. Translated: CASSSQGDNQPQHF.

The rearrangement uses TRBV12-3 or TRBV12-4 and TRBJ2-3, with 8 bases identical to TRBD2. The CDR3 contains 17 residues. V trimming: 0 bases; J trimming: 0 bases; junction bases outside the gene matches: 5. In nucleotides, the CDR3 is TGTGCCAGCAGTTTAGCGGGGCGGGGGGCCAGCACAGATACGCAGTATTTT. Translation gives CASSLAGRGASTDTQYF.

This clonotype occurred a few times. The chain carries TRBV4-1 and TRBJ2-3; no definite D call. The CDR3 length is 15 residues. Germline CDR1 reads MGHRA; CDR2 reads YSYEKL. The ends were cut back, 2 bases at V and 14 bases at J, with 23 bases in the middle. The DNA for the CDR3 is TGCGCCAGCAGCCAATTCCTTGGCTACGACGGCTTGAGGTATTTT. Translation: CASSQFLGYDGLRYF.

The CDR3 DNA reads TGCGCCAGCAGCGAGTGGGCGAAGGAAGATACGCAGTATTTT. Translated, it gives CASSEWAKEDTQYF. The chain employs TRBV5-1 and TRBJ2-3; D is ambiguous. V gave up 4 bases and J gave up 5 bases, with 14 bases separating them. This CDR3 has 14 amino acids. Germline V lookup: CDR1 SGHRS, CDR2 YFSETQ.

This clonotype occurred many times. This chain uses TRBV5-1 with TRBJ2-7, with D perhaps TRBD1 (5 bases). The germline gives CDR1 SGHRS, CDR2 YFSETQ. This CDR3 comprises 15 residues. Deletions cut 0 bases from V and 2 bases from J, with 12 bases between. CDR3 loop: CASSLVSGPTYEQYF. The CDR3 nucleotides read TGCGCCAGCAGCTTGGTTTCAGGGCCGACCTACGAGCAGTACTTC.